This T cell receptor beta chain was sequenced during a study of shared clonotypes between healthy human individuals. Notes on the study in general: Estimated clonotype richness was generally higher in naive than memory subsets. Relative to their counterparts shared across all four donors, non-shared clonotypes exhibited diminished generation probabilities. Sharing of clonotypes among donors was expected to vary with sequencing depth.

It was approximately 0.2 ug DNA, 28,000 or so T cell genomes, that sorted-subset replicate PCRs used. Generated by immunoSEQ multiplex PCR, the TCRdb table keeps only in-frame clones and is missing some. The table lists 1.4 million to 1.5 million clones, around 95% of them singletons. A note on this clone: The antigen is unknown.

V was clipped by 4 bases and J by 2 bases, with 11 bases between them. Germline values: CDR1 SNHLY, CDR2 FYNNEI. The CDR3 is 15 residues long. The receptor's source is a man under 40 in good health. The sequenced material came from naive CD4+ T cells sorted from blood. Indicated subset: CD45RA+ positively selected. V gene TRBV2 combines with J gene TRBJ2-2; D is uncertain. CDR3 coding DNA: TGTGCCAGCAGTGTTACGACCACCAACACCGGGGAGCTGTTTTTT. Its protein is CASSVTTTNTGELFF.